The T cell receptor (beta chain) described here comes from a study of T-cell memory formation after mild COVID-19. TCRdb itself ran the 5' RACE reads through MiXCR, one entry per CDR3 protein. The table lists roughly 89,000 distinct CDR3 sequences, about 12% of them singletons. Germline assignment: CDR1 MNHNS and CDR2 SASEGT. This CDR3 spans 13 amino acids. V lost 4 bases and J lost 4, with 11 bases in between. The sequencing input was PBMCs or a T cell subset sorted from them (not recorded which). This chain links TRBV6-1 with TRBJ2-7; D not resolved. The receptor's source is an adult woman who had mild COVID-19 (a few samples of this study predate the infection). Cell type and time point are not known. The CDR3 DNA reads TGTGCCAGCAGTGTCTTCCCCTCATACGAGCAGTACTTC. It specifies CASSVFPSYEQYF.